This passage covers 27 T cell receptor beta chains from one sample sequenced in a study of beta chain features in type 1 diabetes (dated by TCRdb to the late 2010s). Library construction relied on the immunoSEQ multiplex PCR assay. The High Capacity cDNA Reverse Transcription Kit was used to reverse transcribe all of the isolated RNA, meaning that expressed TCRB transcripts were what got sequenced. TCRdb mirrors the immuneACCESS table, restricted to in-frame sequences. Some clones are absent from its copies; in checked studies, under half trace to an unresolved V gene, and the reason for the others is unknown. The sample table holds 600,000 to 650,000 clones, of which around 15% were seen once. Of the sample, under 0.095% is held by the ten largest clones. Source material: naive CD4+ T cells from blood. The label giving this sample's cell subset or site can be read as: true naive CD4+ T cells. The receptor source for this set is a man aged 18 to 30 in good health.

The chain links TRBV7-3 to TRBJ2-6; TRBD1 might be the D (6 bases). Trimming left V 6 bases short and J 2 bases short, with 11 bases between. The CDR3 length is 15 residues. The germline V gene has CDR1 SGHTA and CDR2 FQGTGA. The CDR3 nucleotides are TGTGCCAGCAGACTAGGGGGTGCTGGGGCCAACGTCCTGACTTTC. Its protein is CASRLGGAGANVLTF.

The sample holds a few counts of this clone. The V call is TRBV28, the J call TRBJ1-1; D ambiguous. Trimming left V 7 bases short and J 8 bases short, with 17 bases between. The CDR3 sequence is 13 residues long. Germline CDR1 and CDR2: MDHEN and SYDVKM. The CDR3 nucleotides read TGTGCCAGCATCTCCGGCGGTTTATCGGAAGCTTTCTTT. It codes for CASISGGLSEAFF. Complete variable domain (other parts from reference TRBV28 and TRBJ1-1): DVKVTQSSRYLVKRTGEKVFLECVQDMDHENMFWYRQDPGLGLRLIYFSYDVKMKEKGDIPEGYSVSREKKERFSLILESASTNQTSMYLCASISGGLSEAFFGQGTRLTVV.

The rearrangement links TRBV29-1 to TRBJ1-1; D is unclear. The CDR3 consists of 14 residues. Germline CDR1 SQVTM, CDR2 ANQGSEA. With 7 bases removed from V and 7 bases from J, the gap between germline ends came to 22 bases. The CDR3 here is CSAVVGRTTIEAFF. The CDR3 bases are TGCAGCGCAGTAGTAGGTCGAACTACTATTGAAGCTTTCTTT.

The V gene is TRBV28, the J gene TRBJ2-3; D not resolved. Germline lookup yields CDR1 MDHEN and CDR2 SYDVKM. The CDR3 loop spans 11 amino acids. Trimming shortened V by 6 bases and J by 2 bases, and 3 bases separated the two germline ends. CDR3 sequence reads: CASRITDTQYF. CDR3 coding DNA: TGTGCCAGCAGGATCACAGATACGCAGTATTTT.

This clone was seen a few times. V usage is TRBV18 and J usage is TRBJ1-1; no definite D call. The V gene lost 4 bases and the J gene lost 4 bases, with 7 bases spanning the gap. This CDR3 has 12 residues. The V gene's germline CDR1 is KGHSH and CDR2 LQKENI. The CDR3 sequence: CASSRQTTEAFF. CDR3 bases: TGTGCCAGCTCACGGCAAACCACTGAAGCTTTCTTT.

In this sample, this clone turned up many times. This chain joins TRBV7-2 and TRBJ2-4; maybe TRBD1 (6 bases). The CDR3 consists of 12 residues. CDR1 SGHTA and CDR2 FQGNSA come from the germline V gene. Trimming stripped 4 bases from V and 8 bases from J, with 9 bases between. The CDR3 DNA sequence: TGTGCCAGCAGCTCCAGGGGCGACATTCAGTACTTC. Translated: CASSSRGDIQYF.

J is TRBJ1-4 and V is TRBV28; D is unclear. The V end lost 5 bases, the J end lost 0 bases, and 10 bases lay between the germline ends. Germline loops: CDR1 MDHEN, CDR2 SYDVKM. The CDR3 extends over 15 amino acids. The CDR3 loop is CASSLAGATNEKLFF. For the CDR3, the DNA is TGTGCCAGCAGTCTCGCCGGAGCAACTAATGAAAAACTGTTTTTT.

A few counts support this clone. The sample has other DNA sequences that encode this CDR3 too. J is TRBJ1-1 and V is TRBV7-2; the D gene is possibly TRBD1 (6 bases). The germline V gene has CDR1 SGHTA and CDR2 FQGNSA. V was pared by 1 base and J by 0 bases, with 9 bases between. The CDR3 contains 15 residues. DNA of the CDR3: TGTGCCAGCAGCTTAGTTACAGGGTTGAACACTGAAGCTTTCTTT. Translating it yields CASSLVTGLNTEAFF.

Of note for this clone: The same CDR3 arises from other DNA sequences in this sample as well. CDR3 DNA sequence: TGTGCCAGCTCACCCGACAGGGCCGGAAACACCATATATTTT. Translating it yields CASSPDRAGNTIYF. The J gene is TRBJ1-3, the V gene TRBV18, with 7 positions matching TRBD1. Germline-derived CDR1 and CDR2 are KGHSH and LQKENI. The CDR3 consists of 14 residues. With V trimmed by 3 bases and J by 4 bases, 3 bases remained unmatched.

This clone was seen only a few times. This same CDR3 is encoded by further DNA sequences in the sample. CDR3 amino acids: CASSLSGGGETQYF. CDR3 sequence (DNA): TGTGCCAGCAGCCTCTCGGGGGGCGGGGAGACCCAGTACTTC. The rearrangement uses TRBV5-4 and TRBJ2-5; the D gene is possibly TRBD2 (7 bases). The CDR3 spans 14 residues. Trimming took 4 bases from V and 5 from J, leaving 15 bases between them. Germline assignment: CDR1 SGHNT and CDR2 YYREEE (reference sequence).

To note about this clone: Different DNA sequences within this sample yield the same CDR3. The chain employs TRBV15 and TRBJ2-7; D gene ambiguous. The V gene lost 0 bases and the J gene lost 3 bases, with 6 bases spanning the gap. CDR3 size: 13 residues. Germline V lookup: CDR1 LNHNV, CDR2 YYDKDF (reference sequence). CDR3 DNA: TGTGCCACCAGCAGAGATAGGGTCTACGAGCAGTACTTC. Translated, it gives CATSRDRVYEQYF.

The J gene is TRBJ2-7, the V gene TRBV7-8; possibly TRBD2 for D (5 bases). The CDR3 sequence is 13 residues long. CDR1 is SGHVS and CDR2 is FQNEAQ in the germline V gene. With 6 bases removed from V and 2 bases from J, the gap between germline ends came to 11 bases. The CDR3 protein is CASRLRTPYEQYF. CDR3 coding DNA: TGTGCCAGCAGGCTCCGGACTCCCTACGAGCAGTACTTC.

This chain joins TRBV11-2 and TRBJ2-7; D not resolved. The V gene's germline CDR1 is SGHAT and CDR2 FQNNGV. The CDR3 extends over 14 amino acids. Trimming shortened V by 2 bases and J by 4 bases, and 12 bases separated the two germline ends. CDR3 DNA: TGTGCCAGCAGCTTAATTAAAAACCCATACGAGCAGTACTTC. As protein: CASSLIKNPYEQYF.

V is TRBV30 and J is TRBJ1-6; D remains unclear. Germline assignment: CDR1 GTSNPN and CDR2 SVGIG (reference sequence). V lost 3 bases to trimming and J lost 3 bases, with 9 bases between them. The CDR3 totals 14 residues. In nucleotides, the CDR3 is TGTGCCTGGAGATGGGGAGACTATAATTCACCCCTCCACTTT. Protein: CAWRWGDYNSPLHF. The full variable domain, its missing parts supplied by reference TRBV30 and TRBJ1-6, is SQTIHQWPATLVQPVGSPLSLECTVEGTSNPNLYWYRQAAGRGLQLLFYSVGIGQISSEVPQNLSASRPQDRQFILSSKKLLLSDSGFYLCAWRWGDYNSPLHFGNGTRLTVT.

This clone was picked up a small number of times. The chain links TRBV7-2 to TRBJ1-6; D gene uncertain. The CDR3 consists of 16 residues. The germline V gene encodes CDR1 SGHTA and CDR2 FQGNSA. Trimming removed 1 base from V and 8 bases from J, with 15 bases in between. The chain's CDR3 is CASSLVSGSIYSPLHF. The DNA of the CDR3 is TGTGCCAGCAGCTTAGTATCGGGCTCGATATATTCACCCCTCCACTTT. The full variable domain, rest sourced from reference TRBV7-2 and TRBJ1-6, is GAGVSQSPSNKVTEKGKDVELRCDPISGHTALYWYRQSLGQGLEFLIYFQGNSAPDKSGLPSDRFSAERTGGSVSTLTIQRTQQEDSAVYLCASSLVSGSIYSPLHFGNGTRLTVT.

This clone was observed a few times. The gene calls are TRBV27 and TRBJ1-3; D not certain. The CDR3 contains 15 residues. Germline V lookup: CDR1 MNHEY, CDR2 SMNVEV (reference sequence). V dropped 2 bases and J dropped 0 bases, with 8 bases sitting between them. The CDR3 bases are TGTGCCAGCAGTTTACAGGCAGACTCTGGAAACACCATATATTTT. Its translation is CASSLQADSGNTIYF.

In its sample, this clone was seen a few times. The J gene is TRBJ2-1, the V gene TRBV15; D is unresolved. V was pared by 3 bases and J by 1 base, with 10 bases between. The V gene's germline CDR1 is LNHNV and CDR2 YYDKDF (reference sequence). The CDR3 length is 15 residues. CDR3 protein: CATSRSVDSYNEQFF. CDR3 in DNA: TGTGCCACCAGCAGGAGCGTTGATTCCTACAATGAGCAGTTCTTC.

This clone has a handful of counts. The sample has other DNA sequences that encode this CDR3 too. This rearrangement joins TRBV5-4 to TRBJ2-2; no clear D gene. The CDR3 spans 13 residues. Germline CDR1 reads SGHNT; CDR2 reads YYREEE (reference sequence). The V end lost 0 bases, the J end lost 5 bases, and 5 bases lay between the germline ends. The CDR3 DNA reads TGTGCCAGCAGCTTGGTCGGGACCGGGGAGCTGTTTTTT. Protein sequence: CASSLVGTGELFF.

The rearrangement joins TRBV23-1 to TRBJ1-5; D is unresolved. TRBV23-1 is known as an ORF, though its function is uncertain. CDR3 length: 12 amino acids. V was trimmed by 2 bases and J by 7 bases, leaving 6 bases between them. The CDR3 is CASSQKKQPQHF. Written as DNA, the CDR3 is TGCGCCAGCAGTCAAAAGAAACAGCCCCAGCATTTT.

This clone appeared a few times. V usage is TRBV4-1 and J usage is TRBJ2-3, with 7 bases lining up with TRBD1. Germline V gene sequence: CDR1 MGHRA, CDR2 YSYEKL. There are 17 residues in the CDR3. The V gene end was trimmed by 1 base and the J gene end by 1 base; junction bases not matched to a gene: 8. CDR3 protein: CASSQGPRQGRTDTQYF. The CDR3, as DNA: TGCGCCAGCAGCCAAGGCCCTCGACAGGGTCGCACAGATACGCAGTATTTT.

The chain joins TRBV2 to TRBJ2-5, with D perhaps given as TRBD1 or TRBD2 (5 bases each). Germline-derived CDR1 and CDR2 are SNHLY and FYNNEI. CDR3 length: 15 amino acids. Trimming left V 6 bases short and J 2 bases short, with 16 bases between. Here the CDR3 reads CASRQTGTEQETQYF. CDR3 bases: TGTGCCAGCAGGCAAACCGGGACGGAACAAGAGACCCAGTACTTC.

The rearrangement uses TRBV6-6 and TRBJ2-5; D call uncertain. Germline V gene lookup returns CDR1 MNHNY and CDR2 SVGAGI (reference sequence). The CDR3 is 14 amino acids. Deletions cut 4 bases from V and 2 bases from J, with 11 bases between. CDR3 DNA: TGTGCCAGCAGTTTCGAAGGCCGACAAGAGACCCAGTACTTC. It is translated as CASSFEGRQETQYF.

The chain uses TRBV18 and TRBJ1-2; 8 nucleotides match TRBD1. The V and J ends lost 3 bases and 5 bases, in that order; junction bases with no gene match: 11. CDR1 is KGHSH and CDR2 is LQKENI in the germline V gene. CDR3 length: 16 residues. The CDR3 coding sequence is TGTGCCAGCTCACCTTCATCTAGCGGACAGGGTTATGGCTACACCTTC. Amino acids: CASSPSSSGQGYGYTF.

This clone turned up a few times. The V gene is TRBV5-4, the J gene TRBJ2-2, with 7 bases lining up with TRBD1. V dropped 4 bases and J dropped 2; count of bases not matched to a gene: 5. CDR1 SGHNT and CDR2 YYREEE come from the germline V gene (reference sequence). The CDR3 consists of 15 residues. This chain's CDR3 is CASSTTGPNTGELFF. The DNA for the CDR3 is TGTGCCAGCAGCACGACAGGGCCAAACACCGGGGAGCTGTTTTTT.

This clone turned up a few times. In nucleotides, the CDR3 is TGTGCCAGCAGCTCGGACCTGACAGGTCTAAACAATGAGCAGTTCTTC. Its protein is CASSSDLTGLNNEQFF. This sequence joins TRBV7-9 and TRBJ2-1; possibly TRBD1 for D (6 bases). The CDR3 spans 16 residues. The V end lost 4 bases, the J end lost 5 bases, and 18 bases lay between the germline ends. Germline assignment: CDR1 SEHNR and CDR2 FQNEAQ (reference sequence).

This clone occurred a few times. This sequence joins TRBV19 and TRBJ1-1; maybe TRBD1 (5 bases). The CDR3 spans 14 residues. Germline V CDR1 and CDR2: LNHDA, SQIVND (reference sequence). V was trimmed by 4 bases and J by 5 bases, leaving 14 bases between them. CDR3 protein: CASSSKGLVTEAFF. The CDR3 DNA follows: TGTGCCAGTAGTAGTAAGGGGCTGGTTACTGAAGCTTTCTTT.

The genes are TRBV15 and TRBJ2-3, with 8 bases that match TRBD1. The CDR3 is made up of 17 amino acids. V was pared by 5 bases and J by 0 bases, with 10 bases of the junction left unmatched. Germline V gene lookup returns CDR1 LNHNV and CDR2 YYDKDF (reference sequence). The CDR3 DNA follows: TGTGCCACCAGCCGAGGGGGGACAGGTCTCAGCACAGATACGCAGTATTTT. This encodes CATSRGGTGLSTDTQYF.